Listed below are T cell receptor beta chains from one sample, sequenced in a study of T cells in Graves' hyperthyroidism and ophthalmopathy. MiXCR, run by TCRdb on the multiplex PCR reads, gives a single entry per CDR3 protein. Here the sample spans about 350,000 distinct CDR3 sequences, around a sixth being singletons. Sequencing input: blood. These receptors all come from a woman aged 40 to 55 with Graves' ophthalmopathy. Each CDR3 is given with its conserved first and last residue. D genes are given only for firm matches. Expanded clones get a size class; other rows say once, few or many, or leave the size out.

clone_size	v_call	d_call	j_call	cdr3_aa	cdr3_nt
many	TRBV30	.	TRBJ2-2	CAWSPRGALNTGELFF	TGTGCCTGGAGCCCTCGGGGGGCCCTCAACACCGGGGAGCTGTTTTTT
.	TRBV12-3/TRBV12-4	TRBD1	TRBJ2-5	CASSEWTGVRQETQYF	TGTGCCAGCAGTGAATGGACAGGGGTTCGCCAAGAGACCCAGTACTTC
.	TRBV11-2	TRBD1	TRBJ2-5	CASSFKTGGFSETQYF	TGTGCCAGCAGCTTTAAGACAGGGGGCTTTTCAGAGACCCAGTACTTC
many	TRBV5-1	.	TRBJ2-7	CASSRIRGYEQYF	TGCGCCAGCAGCCGCATCAGGGGCTACGAGCAGTACTTC
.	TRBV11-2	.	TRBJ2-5	CASSLESGGTASQETQYF	TGTGCCAGCAGCTTAGAGTCTGGGGGGACAGCCAGCCAAGAGACCCAGTACTTC
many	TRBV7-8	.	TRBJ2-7	CASSVPNSHYEQYF	TGTGCCAGCAGCGTCCCCAACTCACACTACGAGCAGTACTTC
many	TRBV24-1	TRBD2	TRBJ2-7	CATSDTSGRDFSYEQYF	TGTGCCACCAGTGATACTAGCGGGAGGGACTTTTCCTACGAGCAGTACTTC
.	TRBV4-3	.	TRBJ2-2	CASSQERVVPGELFF	TGCGCCAGCAGCCAAGAAAGGGTGGTTCCCGGGGAGCTGTTTTTT
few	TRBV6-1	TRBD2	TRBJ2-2	CASTGTGGLHTGELFF	TGTGCCAGCACGGGCACGGGAGGACTACACACCGGGGAGCTGTTTTTT
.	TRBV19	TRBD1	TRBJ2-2	CASSIGQGARELFF	TGTGCCAGTAGTATAGGACAGGGGGCGCGGGAGCTGTTTTTT
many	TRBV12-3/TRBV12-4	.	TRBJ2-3	CASSLHTDTQYF	TGTGCCAGCAGTTTGCACACAGATACGCAGTATTTT
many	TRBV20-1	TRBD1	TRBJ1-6	CSARVGTVSSPLHF	TGCAGTGCTAGAGTCGGGACAGTTAGTTCACCCCTCCACTTT
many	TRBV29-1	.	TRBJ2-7	CSAVWSGALNEQYF	TGCAGCGCCGTCTGGTCAGGGGCATTGAACGAGCAGTACTTC
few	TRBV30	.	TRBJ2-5	CAWSVRGLSYQETQYF	TGTGCCTGGAGTGTGAGAGGCCTTAGCTACCAAGAGACCCAGTACTTC
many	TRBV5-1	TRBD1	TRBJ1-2	CASSLGQGSGYTF	TGCGCCAGCAGCTTGGGACAGGGAAGCGGCTACACCTTC
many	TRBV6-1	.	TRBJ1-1	CASSQTGIWGGEAFF	TGTGCCAGCAGCCAAACGGGGATCTGGGGGGGTGAAGCTTTCTTT
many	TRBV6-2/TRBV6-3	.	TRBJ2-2	CASAGSVTGELFF	TGTGCCAGCGCCGGGTCGGTCACCGGGGAGCTGTTTTTT
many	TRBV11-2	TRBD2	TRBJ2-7	CASSLQLAGPTYEQYF	TGTGCCAGCAGCCTGCAACTAGCGGGACCAACCTACGAGCAGTACTTC
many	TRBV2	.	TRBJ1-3	CASSGLGGYSGNTIYF	TGTGCCAGCAGTGGACTTGGCGGGTACTCTGGAAACACCATATATTTT
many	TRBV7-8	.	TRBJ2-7	CASSPRGPSSYEQYF	TGTGCCAGCAGCCCTCGGGGGCCCAGCTCCTACGAGCAGTACTTC
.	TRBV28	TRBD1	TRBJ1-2	CASSFSGTGNGYTF	TGTGCCAGCAGTTTCTCCGGGACAGGGAATGGCTACACCTTC
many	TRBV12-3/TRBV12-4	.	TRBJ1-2	CASSLVQGLSYGYTF	TGTGCCAGCAGTTTAGTGCAGGGACTCTCCTATGGCTACACCTTC
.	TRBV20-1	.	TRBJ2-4	CSARDPGLQLAKNIQYF	TGCAGTGCTAGAGATCCGGGACTCCAGTTAGCCAAAAACATTCAGTACTTC
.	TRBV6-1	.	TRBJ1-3	CAVTQGTGNTIYF	TGTGCCGTCACTCAGGGCACTGGAAACACCATATATTTT
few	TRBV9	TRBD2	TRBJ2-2	CASSGSGANTGELFF	TGTGCCAGCAGCGGTAGCGGGGCTAACACCGGGGAGCTGTTTTTT
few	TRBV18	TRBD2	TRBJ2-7	CASSPASGGLGEQYF	TGTGCCAGCTCACCCGCTAGCGGGGGCCTGGGTGAGCAGTACTTC
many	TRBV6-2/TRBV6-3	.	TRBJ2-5	CASSYSRSQETQYF	TGTGCCAGCAGTTACTCTCGCAGCCAAGAGACCCAGTACTTC
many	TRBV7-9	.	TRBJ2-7	CASSLGGAGEQYF	TGTGCCAGCAGCTTAGGGGGTGCGGGAGAGCAGTACTTC
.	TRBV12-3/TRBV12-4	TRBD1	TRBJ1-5	CASSFPPDRGGRQPQHF	TGTGCCAGCAGTTTCCCCCCTGACAGGGGCGGTCGGCAGCCCCAGCATTTT
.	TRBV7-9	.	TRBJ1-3	CASTPAAGAGNTIYF	TGTGCCAGCACCCCCGCTGCGGGGGCAGGAAACACCATATATTTT
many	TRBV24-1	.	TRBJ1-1	CATKAGEDVEAFF	TGTGCCACCAAGGCAGGGGAGGACGTTGAAGCTTTCTTT
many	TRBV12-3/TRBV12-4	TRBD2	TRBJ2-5	CASSRSGSGKTQYF	TGTGCCAGCAGTCGCAGCGGGAGTGGTAAGACCCAGTACTTC
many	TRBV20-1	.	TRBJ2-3	CSARDPGRTYTQYF	TGCAGTGCTAGAGATCCAGGTCGGACGTATACGCAGTATTTT
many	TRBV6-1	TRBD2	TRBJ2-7	CASSEEASGRWGLDYEQYF	TGTGCCAGCAGTGAAGAGGCTAGCGGGAGGTGGGGACTAGACTACGAGCAGTACTTC
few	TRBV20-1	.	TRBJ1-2	CSARPPGHGYTF	TGCAGTGCGAGACCCCCAGGGCACGGCTACACCTTC
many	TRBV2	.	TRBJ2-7	CASSEGGRHPEEQYF	TGTGCCAGCAGTGAAGGCGGCAGGCACCCTGAGGAGCAGTACTTC
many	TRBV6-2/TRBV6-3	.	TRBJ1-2	CASSDGPGKERGYTF	TGTGCCAGCAGCGACGGGCCAGGGAAGGAGCGTGGCTACACCTTC
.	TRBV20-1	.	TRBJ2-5	CSASHAQYQETQYF	TGCAGTGCTAGTCACGCACAGTACCAAGAGACCCAGTACTTC
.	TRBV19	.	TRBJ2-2	CASTPFPPTLGELFF	TGTGCCAGTACCCCCTTCCCCCCGACCTTAGGGGAGCTGTTTTTT
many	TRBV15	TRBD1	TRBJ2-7	CATSRDRIYEQYF	TGTGCCACCAGCCGGGACAGGATCTACGAGCAGTACTTC
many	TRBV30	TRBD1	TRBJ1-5	CAWSDRVNQPQHF	TGTGCCTGGAGCGACAGGGTCAATCAGCCCCAGCATTTT
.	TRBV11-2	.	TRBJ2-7	CASILGTPEQCF	TGTGCCAGCATCTTAGGGACACCGGAGCAGTGCTTC
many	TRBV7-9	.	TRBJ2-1	CASSLAGGEQFF	TGTGCCAGCAGCTTAGCGGGCGGTGAGCAGTTCTTC
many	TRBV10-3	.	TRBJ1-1	CAISDRDRAYEAFF	TGTGCCATCAGTGATAGGGACCGGGCCTATGAAGCTTTCTTT
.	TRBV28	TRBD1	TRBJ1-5	CASSLMDRRYQPQHF	TGTGCCAGCAGTTTAATGGACAGGAGGTATCAGCCCCAGCATTTT
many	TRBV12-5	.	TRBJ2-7	CASEADSYEQYF	TGTGCTAGTGAAGCAGACTCCTACGAGCAGTACTTC
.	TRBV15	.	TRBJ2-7	CATSRDTAWSQGGLRAYEQYF	TGTGCCACCAGCAGAGATACAGCTTGGAGTCAGGGAGGTCTCCGGGCCTACGAGCAGTACTTC
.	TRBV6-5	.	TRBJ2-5	CASSYSRGSGETQYF	TGTGCCAGCAGTTACTCGCGGGGTTCCGGGGAGACCCAGTACTTC